Listed here are 18 T cell receptor beta chains from one sample, sequenced in a study of blood T cells in healthy people across ages. A sample-barcoded 5' primer and a J-beta primer mix were used in a second PCR of roughly 7 to 11 cycles. TCRdb recomputed calls from the 5' RACE reads with MiXCR, one row per CDR3 protein. This table holds 700,000 to 950,000 distinct CDR3 sequences, roughly 60% found once. The source material was blood. These receptors were collected from a man younger than 45 in good health.

This chain uses TRBV25-1 with TRBJ2-1; TRBD2 agrees at 8 bases. Germline V gives CDR1 MGHDK, CDR2 SYGVNS. This CDR3 has 15 amino acids. Trimming cost V 6 bases and J 7 bases; bases outside gene matches: 11. As DNA, the CDR3 is TGTGCCAGCAGCGCCCCGGGACTAGAGAATAATGAGCAGTTCTTC. It translates to CASSAPGLENNEQFF.

The rearrangement links TRBV7-2 to TRBJ2-3, with 9 nucleotides matching TRBD2. CDR1 and CDR2 from the germline V gene are SGHTA and FQGNSA. The CDR3 spans 15 residues. V shed 1 base, J shed 4 bases, and the junction held 3 bases outside the gene matches. CDR3 nucleotides: TGTGCCAGCAGCTTAGGCGGGAGGGAATCAGATACGCAGTATTTT. Translation: CASSLGGRESDTQYF.

The chain is built from TRBV6-6 and TRBJ2-3; the D gene is possibly TRBD1 (5 bases). CDR3 length: 13 residues. Germline-derived CDR1 and CDR2 are MNHNY and SVGAGI (reference sequence). Trimming took 10 bases from V and 0 from J, leaving 11 bases between them. The CDR3 loop is CATRASSTDTQYF. The CDR3 DNA follows: TGTGCCACCAGGGCATCTAGCACAGATACGCAGTATTTT.

The chain employs TRBV2 and TRBJ1-2; D might be TRBD1 (5 bases). Deletions cut 4 bases from V and 1 base from J, with 7 bases between. This CDR3 is 13 amino acids long. The germline gives CDR1 SNHLY, CDR2 FYNNEI. In nucleotides, the CDR3 is TGTGCCAGCAGTGGGGACTTTAACTATGGCTACACCTTC. Translation gives CASSGDFNYGYTF.

The genes are TRBV7-2 and TRBJ2-1; D is possibly TRBD2 (6 bases). V was clipped by 4 bases and J by 6 bases, with 16 bases between them. Looked up from germline, CDR1 is SGHTA and CDR2 is FQGNSA. This CDR3 has 15 residues. The CDR3 loop reads CASSSTLAWSNEQFF. For the CDR3, the DNA is TGTGCCAGCAGCTCCACACTAGCATGGAGCAATGAGCAGTTCTTC.

This chain uses TRBV4-3 with TRBJ2-6; a weak D match, TRBD1 (6 bases). V shed 2 bases and J shed 0 bases, with 11 bases lying between them. This CDR3 is built from 17 residues. The V gene's germline CDR1 is LGHNA and CDR2 YSLEER. The CDR3: CASSQSDSYSGANVLTF. The DNA for the CDR3 is TGCGCCAGCAGCCAATCGGACAGTTACTCTGGGGCCAACGTCCTGACTTTC.

The V gene is TRBV6-5, the J gene TRBJ2-1; 9 bases match TRBD2. Trimming cost V 7 bases and J 9 bases; bases outside gene matches: 7. There are 13 residues in the CDR3. Germline V gene sequence: CDR1 MNHEY, CDR2 SVGAGI. CDR3 sequence (DNA): TGTGCCAGCACATTAGCGGGAGTTGCTGAGCAGTTCTTC. Its protein product is CASTLAGVAEQFF.

This clonotype has a single count. The chain has TRBV5-1 and TRBJ2-4, with no clear D. The J call could be wrong; TRBJ2-7 is a better fit for the DNA end. Germline V lookup: CDR1 SGHRS, CDR2 YFSETQ. This CDR3 is 15 amino acids long. The CDR3 DNA reads TGCGCCAGCAGCCTACCAGAGGTCAGGACCTCCGAGCAGTACTTC. This encodes CASSLPEVRTSEQYF.

This clonotype has a handful of counts. CDR3 loop: CASSDQRGSDTQYF. CDR3 coding DNA: TGTGCCAGCAGTGACCAGCGGGGCTCGGATACGCAGTATTTT. V and J are TRBV6-4 and TRBJ2-3; 7 bases line up with TRBD2. The germline gives CDR1 MRHNA, CDR2 SNTAGT. This CDR3 is 14 amino acids long. V was clipped by 2 bases and J by 6 bases; unmatched bases: 5.

V and J are TRBV29-1 and TRBJ2-7; D may be TRBD2 (5 bases). The V gene's germline CDR1 is SQVTM and CDR2 ANQGSEA. The V end lost 4 bases, the J end lost 0 bases, and 7 bases lay between the germline ends. The CDR3 is 12 residues long. The CDR3 nucleotides read TGCAGCGTTGGGAGGAGCTCCTACGAGCAGTACTTC. Translating it yields CSVGRSSYEQYF.

This rearrangement joins TRBV7-2 to TRBJ2-3; a weak D match, TRBD2 (5 bases). The CDR3 spans 15 residues. V was trimmed by 3 bases and J by 4 bases, leaving 14 bases between them. Germline V gene lookup returns CDR1 SGHTA and CDR2 FQGNSA. The CDR3 is CASSFRSAGSDTQYF. In DNA form, the CDR3 reads TGTGCCAGCAGCTTTCGTAGTGCGGGTTCAGATACGCAGTATTTT.

V gene TRBV5-1 combines with J gene TRBJ2-5; D possibly corresponds to TRBD2 (7 bases). CDR3 length: 13 amino acids. Germline CDR1 SGHRS, CDR2 YFSETQ. Trimming left V 7 bases short and J 1 base short, with 11 bases between. CDR3 sequence (DNA): TGCGCCAGCTGGGCGGGGGCCCAAGAGACCCAGTACTTC. This codes for CASWAGAQETQYF.

V and J are TRBV30 and TRBJ2-7; D not certain. The CDR3 length is 15 residues. V lost 2 bases, J lost 5 bases, and 19 bases lay in between. CDR1 is GTSNPN and CDR2 is SVGIG in the germline V gene (reference sequence). The CDR3 loop reads CAWSSLVEVWDEQYF. The CDR3 coding sequence is TGTGCCTGGAGTTCCCTCGTTGAGGTCTGGGACGAGCAGTACTTC.

V is TRBV27 and J is TRBJ2-1, with 13 bases aligning to TRBD2. This CDR3 spans 15 amino acids. Unmatched junction bases numbered 9, after V lost 3 bases and J lost 13 bases. Germline assignment: CDR1 MNHEY and CDR2 SMNVEV (reference sequence). Here the CDR3 reads CASSFRRTSGGQQFF. The CDR3 bases are TGTGCCAGCAGTTTCCGGAGGACTAGCGGGGGCCAACAGTTCTTC.

The V gene is TRBV29-1, the J gene TRBJ2-1; TRBD2 is a possible D gene (5 bases). There are 12 residues in the CDR3. The V end lost 6 bases, the J end lost 1 base, and 7 bases lay between the germline ends. Germline CDR1 SQVTM, CDR2 ANQGSEA. The DNA for the CDR3 is TGCAGCGTGAGAGGGTCCTACAATGAGCAGTTCTTC. It codes for CSVRGSYNEQFF.

This rearrangement joins TRBV6-1 to TRBJ2-7; no reliable D call. The CDR3 runs to 15 residues. Germline V gene lookup returns CDR1 MNHNS and CDR2 SASEGT. The V and J ends lost 8 bases and 0 bases respectively, with 17 bases between them. CDR3 DNA: TGTGCCAGCTCCGAACGACCCGTTAGCTCCTACGAGCAGTACTTC. It specifies CASSERPVSSYEQYF.

This chain connects TRBV10-3 to TRBJ2-4; a weak D match, TRBD2 (6 bases). The better agreement between TRBJ2-5 and the DNA end casts doubt on the J call. Germline loops: CDR1 ENHRY, CDR2 SYGVKD. The CDR3 length is 15 residues. CDR3 sequence: CAISESAGNEETQYF. In nucleotides, the CDR3 is TGTGCCATCAGTGAGTCCGCGGGGAATGAAGAGACCCAGTACTTC.

Points on this clonotype: A much larger clone differs by one base, so this may be a read error. This sequence joins TRBV29-1 and TRBJ2-7, with D maybe TRBD2 (5 bases). This CDR3 comprises 11 residues. V shed 6 bases and J shed 7 bases, with 13 bases lying between them. Germline loops: CDR1 SQVTM, CDR2 ANQGSEA. CDR3 amino acids: CSVRRVNEQYF. CDR3 coding DNA: TGCAGCGTCAGGCGGGTGAATGAGCAGTACTTC.